The source of this T cell receptor (beta chain) is a study of T cells expressing NK-cell markers. Overall study: Sorted CD3+CD56-NKG2C+, CD3+CD56+NKG2C+ and CD3+CD56+NKG2C- T cells supplied the TCR beta repertoires.

The V gene's germline CDR1 is MGHRA and CDR2 YSYEKL. The CDR3 is 14 amino acids. Researchers built TCR beta cDNA using 5'RACE template switching with UMIs. TCRdb reprocessed the 5' RACE reads, keeping one entry per CDR3 protein, no DNA. The sample totals roughly 390,000 distinct CDR3 sequences. Sequencing was performed on blood T cells: a sorted CD56 or NKG2C T cell subset, CD4+ or CD8+ T cells, or bulk PBMC T cells (not recorded which). The clonotype originates from a man aged 18-70 years in good health. This chain joins TRBV4-1 and TRBJ2-7. CDR3 amino acids: CASSHVSSSYEQYF.